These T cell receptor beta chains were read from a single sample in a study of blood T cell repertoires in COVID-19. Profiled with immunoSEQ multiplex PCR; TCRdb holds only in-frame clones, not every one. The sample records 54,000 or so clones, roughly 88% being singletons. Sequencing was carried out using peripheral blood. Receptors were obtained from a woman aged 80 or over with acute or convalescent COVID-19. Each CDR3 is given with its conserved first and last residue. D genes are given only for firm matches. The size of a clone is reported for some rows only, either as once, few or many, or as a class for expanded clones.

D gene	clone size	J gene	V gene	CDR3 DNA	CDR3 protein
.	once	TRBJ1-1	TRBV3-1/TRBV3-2	TGTGCCAGCAGCCACGGACTTGGATTGGCTGAAGCTTTCTTT	CASSHGLGLAEAFF
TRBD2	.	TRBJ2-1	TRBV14	TGTGCCAGCAGCAGAGGACGTGGGACTAGCGGGGGTGAGCAGTTCTTC	CASSRGRGTSGGEQFF
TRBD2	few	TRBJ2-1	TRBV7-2	TGTGCCAGCAGTTCGGGACTAGCCGGTTACAATGAGCAGTTCTTC	CASSSGLAGYNEQFF
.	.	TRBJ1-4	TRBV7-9	TGTGCCAGCAGACCCATCACAGTAACTAATGAAAAACTGTTTTTT	CASRPITVTNEKLFF
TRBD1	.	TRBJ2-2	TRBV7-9	TGTGCCAGCAGCTTCGGGACAGGGGGAATCGGGGAGCTGTTTTTT	CASSFGTGGIGELFF
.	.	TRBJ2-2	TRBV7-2	TGTGCCAGCAGCTTAAGGAGGGCCGCGAACACCGGGGAGCTGTTTTTT	CASSLRRAANTGELFF
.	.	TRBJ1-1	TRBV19	TGTGCCAGTAGTAGGGAGGGCTACACTGAAGCTTTCTTT	CASSREGYTEAFF
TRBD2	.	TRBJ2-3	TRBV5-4	TGTGCCAGCAGCAATAGCGGGGGGGGCCCAGATACGCAGTATTTT	CASSNSGGGPDTQYF
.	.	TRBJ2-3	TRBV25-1	TGTGCCAGCAGTGAATCTGCCCAGGTATTGGGCACAGATACGCAGTATTTT	CASSESAQVLGTDTQYF
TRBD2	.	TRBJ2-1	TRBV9	TGTGCCAGCAGCGTAGGGCTAGCGGGATACAATGAGCAGTTCTTC	CASSVGLAGYNEQFF
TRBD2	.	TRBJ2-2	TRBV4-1	TGCGCCAGCAGCCAGACGAGCGGGAGGGCCGAGGACGGGGAGCTGTTTTTT	CASSQTSGRAEDGELFF
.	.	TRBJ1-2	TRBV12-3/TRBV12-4	TGTGCCAGCAGCCAGGGATTGGGCTACACCTTC	CASSQGLGYTF
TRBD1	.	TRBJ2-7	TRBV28	TGTGCCAGCAGTCGAGGGGGCACCTACGAGCAGTACTTC	CASSRGGTYEQYF
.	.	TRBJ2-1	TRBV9	TGTGCCAGCAACCCGGGACTCTCCGGAGATGAGCAGTTCTTC	CASNPGLSGDEQFF
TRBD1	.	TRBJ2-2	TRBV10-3	TGTGCCATCAGTGACCGGGGACAGGGTCTTTCCGGGGAGCTGTTTTTT	CAISDRGQGLSGELFF
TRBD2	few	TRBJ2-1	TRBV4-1	TGCGCCAGCAGCCAAGATGGAGGGAGGGGTAAAAATGAGCAGTTCTTC	CASSQDGGRGKNEQFF
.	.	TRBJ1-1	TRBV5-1	TGCGCCAGCAGCTTTAATGGGAGAGCCGGGAGTATGAACACTGAAGCTTTCTTT	CASSFNGRAGSMNTEAFF
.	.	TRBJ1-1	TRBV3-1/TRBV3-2	TGTGCCAGCAGCAGCAAGAATAAGAACACTGAAGCTTTCTTT	CASSSKNKNTEAFF
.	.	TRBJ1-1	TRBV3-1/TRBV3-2	TGTGCCAGCAGCCAAGTCAAGCGGACTGAAGCTTTCTTT	CASSQVKRTEAFF
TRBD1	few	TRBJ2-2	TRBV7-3	TGTGCCAGCAGCCCGGGGACAGGGCACACCGGGGAGCTGTTTTTT	CASSPGTGHTGELFF
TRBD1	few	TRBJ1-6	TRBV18	TGTGCCAGCTCACCCGGGACAGGGACGGATTCACCCCTCCACTTT	CASSPGTGTDSPLHF
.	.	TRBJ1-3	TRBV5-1	TGCGCCAGCAGCTTGGTCGGGGGGCAGAATGGAAACACCATATATTTT	CASSLVGGQNGNTIYF
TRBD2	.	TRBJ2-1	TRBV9	TGTGCCAGCAGCCAAACAGCGGGAGTCATAGATGAGCAGTTCTTC	CASSQTAGVIDEQFF
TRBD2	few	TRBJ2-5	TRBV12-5	TGTGCTAGTGGTTTGAAACTAGCGGGAGCGGGGACCCAGTACTTC	CASGLKLAGAGTQYF
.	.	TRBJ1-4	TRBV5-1	TGCGCCAGCAGCTTAGGGGGTGAAAAACTGTTTTTT	CASSLGGEKLFF
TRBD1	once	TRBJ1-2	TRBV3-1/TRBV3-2	TGTGCCAGCAGTTCCGCTCCGGGACAGTACTATGGCTACACCTTC	CASSSAPGQYYGYTF
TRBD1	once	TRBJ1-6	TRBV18	TGTGCCAGCTCACCTTCGGGACAGCTAAGGAGCTCCTATAATTCACCCCTCCACTTT	CASSPSGQLRSSYNSPLHF
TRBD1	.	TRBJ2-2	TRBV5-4	TGTGCCAGCAGCTTTCAGGGGGCGAACACCGGGGAGCTGTTTTTT	CASSFQGANTGELFF
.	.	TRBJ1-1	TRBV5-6	TGTGCCAGCAGCGTTGGTGGGGAGGACACTGAAGCTTTCTTT	CASSVGGEDTEAFF
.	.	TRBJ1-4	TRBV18	TGTGCCAGCTCACCCGATCGGTTGGATGAAAAACTGTTTTTT	CASSPDRLDEKLFF
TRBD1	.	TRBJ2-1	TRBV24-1	TGTGCCACCAGTGACGGGACAGGGGGCGCCTACAATGAGCAGTTCTTC	CATSDGTGGAYNEQFF
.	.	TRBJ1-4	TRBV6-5	TGTGCCAGCAGTTTGGGAGGGGCTAATGAAAAACTGTTTTTT	CASSLGGANEKLFF
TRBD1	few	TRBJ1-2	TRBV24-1	TGTGCCACCAGTGACGCAATAGGACAGGGTCAATGGGGCTACACCTTC	CATSDAIGQGQWGYTF
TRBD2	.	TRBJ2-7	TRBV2	TGTGCCAGCAGTACGACGGGACTAGCGAGGGCTTACGAGCAGTACTTC	CASSTTGLARAYEQYF
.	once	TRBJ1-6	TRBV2	TGTGCCAGCAGTGAACGTGGACAGAGGGGTTCACCCCTCCACTTT	CASSERGQRGSPLHF
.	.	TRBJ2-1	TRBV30	TGTGCCTGGATGGCTCAGGGGGGCAATGAGCAGTTCTTC	CAWMAQGGNEQFF
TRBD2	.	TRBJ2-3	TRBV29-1	TGCAGCGTTGAAGATCTAGCGGGAGGGACAGATACGCAGTATTTT	CSVEDLAGGTDTQYF
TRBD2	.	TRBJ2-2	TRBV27	TGTGCCAGCATACCCGGGACTAGCGGGAGACGGGGATTGGCGAACACCGGGGAGCTGTTTTTT	CASIPGTSGRRGLANTGELFF
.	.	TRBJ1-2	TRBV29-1	TGCAGCGTCGGGGGGAGGGATAACTATGGCTACACCTTC	CSVGGRDNYGYTF
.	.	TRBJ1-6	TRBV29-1	TGCAGCGTTGGTGATGGACAGTATAATTCACCCCTCCACTTT	CSVGDGQYNSPLHF
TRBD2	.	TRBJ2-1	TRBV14	TGTGCCAGCAGCCCACGGTTGACTAGCGGGGGGCCGGGCTCCTACAATGAGCAGTTCTTC	CASSPRLTSGGPGSYNEQFF
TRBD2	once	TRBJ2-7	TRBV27	TGTGCCAGCAGTCCGGGGGTCCGGGGGGGACGCGACGAGCAGTACTTC	CASSPGVRGGRDEQYF
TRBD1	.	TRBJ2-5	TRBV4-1	TGCGCCAGCAGCCAAGGGGACAGGCAAGAGACCCAGTACTTC	CASSQGDRQETQYF
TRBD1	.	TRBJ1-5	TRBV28	TGTGCCAGCAGTCGTCCGGGGACAGGGGGACAGCCCCAGCATTTT	CASSRPGTGGQPQHF
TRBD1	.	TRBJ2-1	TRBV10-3	TGTGCCATCAGGGGACAGGGCAATGAGCAGTTCTTC	CAIRGQGNEQFF
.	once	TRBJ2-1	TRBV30	TGTGCCTGGAGTCCATCGGTCCGATACAATGAGCAGTTCTTC	CAWSPSVRYNEQFF
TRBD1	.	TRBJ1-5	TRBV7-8	TGTGCCAGCAGCCCCGGGACAGGGGCGATCTATAGCAATCAGCCCCAGCATTTT	CASSPGTGAIYSNQPQHF
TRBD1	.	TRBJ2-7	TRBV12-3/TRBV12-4	TGTGCCAGCAGTGAGACAGGGGCCGGGAAGCAGTACTTC	CASSETGAGKQYF
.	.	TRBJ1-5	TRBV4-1	TGCGCCAGCAGCCAGGAGGGACCCGGGGATCAGCCCCAGCATTTT	CASSQEGPGDQPQHF
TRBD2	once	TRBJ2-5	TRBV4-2	TGTGCCAGCAGCCGAGGCGAGACTAGCGGGGGACAAGAGACCCAGTACTTC	CASSRGETSGGQETQYF
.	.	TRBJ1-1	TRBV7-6	TGTGCCAGCAGCCTACACACTGAAGCTTTCTTT	CASSLHTEAFF
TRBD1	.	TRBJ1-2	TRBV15	TGTGCCACCAGCAGCAACAGGGGAGACTATGGCTACACCTTC	CATSSNRGDYGYTF
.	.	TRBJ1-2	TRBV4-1	TGCGCCAGCAGCCAAGGACAGGTCGTCAACTATGGCTACACCTTC	CASSQGQVVNYGYTF
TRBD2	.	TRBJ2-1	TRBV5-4	TGTGCCAGCAGTCCCAGCGGGAGGGCCTATGAGCAGTTCTTC	CASSPSGRAYEQFF
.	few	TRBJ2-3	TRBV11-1	TGTGCCAGCAGCCGCGAAATCACAGATACGCAGTATTTT	CASSREITDTQYF
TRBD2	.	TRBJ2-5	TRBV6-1	TGTGCCAGCAGTGAAAGAACTAGCGGGGGGGGAGAGACCCAGTACTTC	CASSERTSGGGETQYF
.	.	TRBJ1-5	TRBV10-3	TGTGCCATCAGTGCCAGCGATAGCAATCAGCCCCAGCATTTT	CAISASDSNQPQHF
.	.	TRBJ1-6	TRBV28	TGTGCCAGCAGACTCTGGCAGGATAATTCACCCCTCCACTTT	CASRLWQDNSPLHF